Listed below are T cell receptor beta chains from one sample, sequenced in a study of blood T cells in healthy people across ages. TCRdb re-called the 5' RACE reads through MiXCR, storing one row per CDR3 protein. The sample has about 1.5 million distinct CDR3 sequences, 42% seen once. The material sequenced was blood. The receptor source for this set is a woman younger than 30 in good health. The CDR3 runs from the conserved cysteine through the conserved F or W. The order of the fields is clone size, J gene, D gene, V gene, CDR3 DNA, CDR3 protein. A D gene is named only where the DNA matches it firmly. Only part of the rows carry a size: once, few, many, or a class if the clone is expanded.

size: few
J: TRBJ2-2
D: TRBD2
V: TRBV11-2
DNA: TGTGCCAGCAGCTTAGATAGGGGACTAGCGGGGGCCACTCCCGCGAACGGGGAGCTGTTTTTT
CDR3: CASSLDRGLAGATPANGELFF

size: .
J: TRBJ2-7
D: .
V: TRBV29-1
DNA: TGCAGCGTTGGACAGTTCTACGAGCAGTACTTC
CDR3: CSVGQFYEQYF

size: .
J: TRBJ2-7
D: .
V: TRBV7-2
DNA: TGTGCCAGCAGCTTAGCCTTTGGGGAGTACGAGCAGTACTTC
CDR3: CASSLAFGEYEQYF

size: many
J: TRBJ2-7
D: .
V: TRBV3-1
DNA: TGTGCCAGCAGTGGGAAGGCCTACGAGCAGTACTTC
CDR3: CASSGKAYEQYF

size: .
J: TRBJ1-1
D: .
V: TRBV29-1
DNA: TGCAGCGTTGAAGAAGGGGGAGGGGCCAGGGAGAACACTGAAGCTTTCTTT
CDR3: CSVEEGGGARENTEAFF

size: .
J: TRBJ1-2
D: .
V: TRBV7-6
DNA: TGTGCCAGCAACCTCAAGCCGGGCAACTATGGCTACACCTTC
CDR3: CASNLKPGNYGYTF

size: .
J: TRBJ2-7
D: .
V: TRBV7-8
DNA: TGTGCCAGCAGCTCGGACAGATACAATGAGCAGTACTTC
CDR3: CASSSDRYNEQYF

size: few
J: TRBJ1-2
D: .
V: TRBV29-1
DNA: TGCAGCGTTCCTTGGGGGGGGCGTGTCGATGGCTACACCTTC
CDR3: CSVPWGGRVDGYTF

size: few
J: TRBJ1-4
D: .
V: TRBV27
DNA: TGTGCCAGCAGTACTACAGGGCGGTATGGGTGGACTAATGAAAAACTGTTTTTT
CDR3: CASSTTGRYGWTNEKLFF

size: few
J: TRBJ2-1
D: .
V: TRBV5-1
DNA: TGCGCCAGCAGCTTGTCGTGGGGTAATGAGCAGTTCTTC
CDR3: CASSLSWGNEQFF

size: .
J: TRBJ1-2
D: TRBD1
V: TRBV29-1
DNA: TGCAGCGTTGCAGGGGGCGCGGTCAACTATGGCTACACCTTC
CDR3: CSVAGGAVNYGYTF

size: few
J: TRBJ2-1
D: .
V: TRBV3-1
DNA: TGTGCCAGCAGCAAACAGCCCTCTGAGCAGTTCTTC
CDR3: CASSKQPSEQFF

size: many
J: TRBJ2-5
D: .
V: TRBV24-1
DNA: TGTGCCACCAGTGATCCGAGGGGTGTTGAGACCCAGTACTTC
CDR3: CATSDPRGVETQYF

size: few
J: TRBJ1-1
D: TRBD1
V: TRBV10-3
DNA: TGTGCCATCAGTGAGTCGGGGACAGGGGTGAGAAGCACTGAAGCTTTCTTT
CDR3: CAISESGTGVRSTEAFF

size: .
J: TRBJ1-1
D: .
V: TRBV7-9
DNA: TGTGCCAGCAGCCCCGGCAGGCATTCACTGAACACTGAAGCTTTCTTT
CDR3: CASSPGRHSLNTEAFF